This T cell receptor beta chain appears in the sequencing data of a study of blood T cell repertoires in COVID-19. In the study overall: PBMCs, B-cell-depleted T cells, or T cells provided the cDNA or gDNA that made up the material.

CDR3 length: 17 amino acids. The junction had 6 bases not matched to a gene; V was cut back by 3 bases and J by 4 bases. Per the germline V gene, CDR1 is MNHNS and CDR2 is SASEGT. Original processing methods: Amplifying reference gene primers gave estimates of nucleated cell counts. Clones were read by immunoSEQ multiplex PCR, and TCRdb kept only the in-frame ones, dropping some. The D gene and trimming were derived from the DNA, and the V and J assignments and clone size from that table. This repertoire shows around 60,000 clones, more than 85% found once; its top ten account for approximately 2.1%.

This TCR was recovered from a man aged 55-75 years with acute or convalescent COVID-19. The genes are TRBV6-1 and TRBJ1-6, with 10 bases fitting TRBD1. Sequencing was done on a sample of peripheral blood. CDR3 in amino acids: CASSETGQGGYNSPLHF. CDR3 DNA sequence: TGTGCCAGCAGTGAGACCGGACAGGGGGGTTATAATTCACCCCTCCACTTT.